These 30 T cell receptor beta chains share one sample of origin, sequenced in a study of T-cell reconstitution after alpha-beta-depleted transplantation in children. For TCRbeta, the library was prepared with unique molecular identifiers. TCRdb re-called the PCR reads through MiXCR, storing one row per CDR3 protein. The top ten hold approximately 1.1% of the sample, which has some 600,000 distinct CDR3 sequences, approximately 15% seen once. Source: PBMCs from the stem cell graft donor, taken from the stem cell graft. These TCRs come from a human donor who donated a stem cell graft to a child with acute myeloid leukemia.

This clonotype was detected a few times. The chain joins TRBV30 to TRBJ1-4; the D gene is possibly TRBD1 (5 bases). Germline CDR1 GTSNPN, CDR2 SVGIG (reference sequence). CDR3 length: 12 residues. V lost 8 bases and J lost 5, with 12 bases in between. The CDR3 region is CAASQANEKLFF. In DNA, the CDR3 is TGTGCCGCCTCACAGGCGAATGAAAAACTGTTTTTT. Filled out from reference TRBV30 and TRBJ1-4, the complete variable domain reads SQTIHQWPATLVQPVGSPLSLECTVEGTSNPNLYWYRQAAGRGLQLLFYSVGIGQISSEVPQNLSASRPQDRQFILSSKKLLLSDSGFYLCAASQANEKLFFGSGTQLSVL.

This clonotype was observed a handful of times. The chain links TRBV7-9 to TRBJ2-1, with D unresolved. The germline V gene has CDR1 SEHNR and CDR2 FQNEAQ (reference sequence). This CDR3 is built from 12 residues. The V end lost 5 bases, the J end lost 9 bases, and 11 bases lay between the germline ends. Here the CDR3 DNA reads TGTGCCAGCAGCCCTCTCAGGTCTGAGCAGTTCTTC. Its translation: CASSPLRSEQFF.

This clonotype occurred a few times. The chain recombines TRBV20-1 with TRBJ2-3; 9 bases map to TRBD2. V trimming: 0 bases; J trimming: 1 base; junction bases outside the gene matches: 8. CDR3 length: 17 residues. Per the germline V gene, CDR1 is DFQATT and CDR2 is SNEGSKA (reference sequence). In nucleotides, the CDR3 is TGCAGTGCTAGAGATAGGGCGGGGGGGCCAGGCACAGATACGCAGTATTTT. It yields the protein CSARDRAGGPGTDTQYF.

This chain joins TRBV15 and TRBJ2-2; D is unclear. Germline values: CDR1 LNHNV, CDR2 YYDKDF (reference sequence). V lost 0 bases to trimming and J lost 2 bases, with 4 bases between them. The CDR3 spans 14 residues. The CDR3 sequence is CATSREINTGELFF. CDR3 DNA sequence: TGTGCCACCAGCAGAGAAATAAACACCGGGGAGCTGTTTTTT.

This clonotype was seen repeatedly, ten times or more. The chain joins TRBV29-1 to TRBJ2-5, with D possibly being TRBD1 or TRBD2 (7 bases each). Trimming shortened V by 6 bases and J by 1 base, and 15 bases separated the two germline ends. CDR1 SQVTM and CDR2 ANQGSEA come from the germline V gene. The CDR3 spans 14 residues. DNA for the CDR3: TGCAGCGTGTACGGCAGGGGGGGCCAAGAGACCCAGTACTTC. Protein: CSVYGRGGQETQYF. The full variable domain, its missing parts supplied by reference TRBV29-1 and TRBJ2-5, is SAVISQKPSRDICQRGTSLTIQCQVDSQVTMMFWYRQQPGQSLTLIATANQGSEATYESGFVIDKFPISRPNLTFSTLTVSNMSPEDSSIYLCSVYGRGGQETQYFGPGTRLLVL.

The J gene is TRBJ2-3, the V gene TRBV20-1; no clear D. The germline CDR1 and CDR2 sequences are DFQATT and SNEGSKA (reference sequence). This CDR3 is 14 amino acids long. V lost 0 bases and J lost 2, with 9 bases in between. CDR3 sequence reads: CSARDERTTDTQYF. The CDR3 nucleotides read TGCAGTGCTAGAGATGAACGGACCACAGATACGCAGTATTTT.

The V gene is TRBV20-1, the J gene TRBJ1-6, with a tentative D call TRBD1 (5 bases). CDR1 is DFQATT and CDR2 is SNEGSKA in the germline V gene (reference sequence). CDR3 length: 18 amino acids. Trimming took off 5 bases at V and 0 bases at J, with 20 bases between the two ends. In nucleotides, the CDR3 is TGCAGTGCTCCAGAGTTGGGACGGTCGAGCTCCTATAATTCACCCCTCCACTTT. Translating gives CSAPELGRSSSYNSPLHF.

This clonotype turned up a few times. This chain connects TRBV27 to TRBJ2-7; D is undetermined. V dropped 2 bases and J dropped 1 base, with 9 bases sitting between them. CDR3 size: 14 residues. Germline assignment: CDR1 MNHEY and CDR2 SMNVEV (reference sequence). The chain's CDR3 is CASSLNSVSYEQYF. CDR3 DNA: TGTGCCAGCAGTTTAAACTCGGTTTCCTACGAGCAGTACTTC.

The rearrangement links TRBV4-2 to TRBJ2-1; TRBD2 matches at 7 bases. V was pared by 3 bases and J by 2 bases, with 7 bases of the junction left unmatched. CDR3 size: 16 residues. Germline CDR1 LGHNA, CDR2 YNFKEQ. The CDR3 here is CASSQVWAGAYNEQFF. The CDR3 DNA is TGTGCCAGCAGCCAGGTCTGGGCGGGGGCCTACAATGAGCAGTTCTTC.

In its sample, this clonotype was seen a few times. V usage is TRBV12-3 or TRBV12-4 and J usage is TRBJ1-1; 8 bases agree with TRBD1. V was clipped by 7 bases and J by 8 bases; unmatched bases: 6. The CDR3 consists of 12 residues. CDR3 sequence (DNA): TGTGCCAGCACCTGGACAGGGACCGAAGCTTTCTTT. It is translated as CASTWTGTEAFF.

This clonotype was detected ten times or more. The chain uses TRBV5-1 and TRBJ1-6; 7 bases line up with TRBD1. The CDR3 is 15 amino acids. Unmatched junction bases numbered 11, after V lost 4 bases and J lost 10 bases. Germline V gene sequence: CDR1 SGHRS, CDR2 YFSETQ. The CDR3 is CASSITDRDGSPLHF. CDR3 in DNA: TGCGCCAGCAGCATCACCGACAGGGATGGCTCACCCCTCCACTTT.

This clonotype was counted a few times. The chain joins TRBV7-9 to TRBJ1-2; 12 nucleotides line up with TRBD1. V shed 5 bases, J shed 5 bases, and the junction held 9 bases outside the gene matches. The germline CDR1 and CDR2 sequences are SEHNR and FQNEAQ (reference sequence). The CDR3 sequence is 16 residues long. This chain's CDR3 is CASSPGTGGGDYGYTF. The CDR3 DNA is TGTGCCAGCAGCCCCGGGACAGGGGGCGGCGATTATGGCTACACCTTC.

This clonotype was counted between two and nine times. The chain uses TRBV20-1 and TRBJ1-5; D possibly corresponds to TRBD1 (6 bases). CDR1 and CDR2 from the germline V gene are DFQATT and SNEGSKA (reference sequence). This CDR3 has 13 amino acids. V lost 6 bases and J 1 base, leaving 10 bases between the germline ends. Here the CDR3 DNA reads TGCAGTGCGCTAACAGGGAGCAATCAGCCCCAGCATTTT. Amino acids: CSALTGSNQPQHF.

A few counts support this clonotype. This chain joins TRBV7-9 and TRBJ1-6; TRBD1 matches at 7 bases. Germline V gene sequence: CDR1 SEHNR, CDR2 FQNEAQ (reference sequence). CDR3 length: 17 residues. The V segment lost 5 bases and the J segment 7 bases; nucleotides outside the gene matches: 14. The CDR3 protein is CASSATGASGGNSPLHF. CDR3 nucleotide sequence: TGTGCCAGCAGCGCAACAGGGGCCAGTGGAGGAAATTCACCCCTCCACTTT.

This chain connects TRBV15 to TRBJ1-3; unclear D gene. Trimming left V 0 bases short and J 0 bases short, with 12 bases between. Germline lookup yields CDR1 LNHNV and CDR2 YYDKDF (reference sequence). This CDR3 comprises 17 residues. This chain's CDR3 is CATSRDQGKPSGNTIYF. The CDR3 nucleotides read TGTGCCACCAGCAGAGATCAAGGGAAACCCTCTGGAAACACCATATATTTT. Supplemented by reference TRBV15 and TRBJ1-3, the full variable domain reads DAMVIQNPRYQVTQFGKPVTLSCSQTLNHNVMYWYQQKSSQAPKLLFHYYDKDFNNEADTPDNFQSRRPNTSFCFLDIRSPGLGDTAMYLCATSRDQGKPSGNTIYFGEGSWLTVV.

This clonotype has at least ten counts. The chain links TRBV9 to TRBJ1-2; D possibly corresponds to TRBD1 (6 bases). V lost 2 bases and J 8 bases, leaving 16 bases between the germline ends. Per germline, CDR1 SGDLS and CDR2 YYNGEE. The CDR3 extends over 14 amino acids. CDR3 sequence: CASSVTPGAGGYTF. CDR3 in DNA: TGTGCCAGCAGCGTCACCCCGGGGGCTGGCGGCTACACCTTC.

J is TRBJ2-5 and V is TRBV28; 8 bases agree with TRBD1. V dropped 5 bases and J dropped 5; count of bases not matched to a gene: 13. This CDR3 comprises 16 residues. Looked up from germline, CDR1 is MDHEN and CDR2 is SYDVKM. DNA of the CDR3: TGTGCCAGCAGTCCCATACCCAGACAGGGGCGGGAGACCCAGTACTTC. This gives the protein CASSPIPRQGRETQYF. Full variable domain (rest looked up from reference TRBV28 and TRBJ2-5): DVKVTQSSRYLVKRTGEKVFLECVQDMDHENMFWYRQDPGLGLRLIYFSYDVKMKEKGDIPEGYSVSREKKERFSLILESASTNQTSMYLCASSPIPRQGRETQYFGPGTRLLVL.

In this sample, this clonotype turned up many times. This chain uses TRBV20-1 with TRBJ2-7; no clear D. The CDR3 spans 13 residues. Germline V lookup: CDR1 DFQATT, CDR2 SNEGSKA (reference sequence). Trimming took off 5 bases at V and 0 bases at J, with 11 bases between the two ends. The CDR3 region has the DNA TGCAGTGCTGCGGACCTTAGCTCCTACGAGCAGTACTTC. Translating gives CSAADLSSYEQYF.

V gene TRBV20-1 combines with J gene TRBJ2-1, with 7 positions matching TRBD2. The CDR3 is made up of 15 amino acids. The junction had 8 bases not matched to a gene; V was cut back by 5 bases and J by 1 base. Germline V gene sequence: CDR1 DFQATT, CDR2 SNEGSKA (reference sequence). The CDR3, as DNA: TGCAGTGCTCTGAAGACTAGCAGGTCCTACAATGAGCAGTTCTTC. It specifies CSALKTSRSYNEQFF.

The chain is built from TRBV4-3 and TRBJ2-1, with D possibly TRBD1 on 5 matching bases. Trimming shortened V by 0 bases and J by 5 bases, and 11 bases separated the two germline ends. Germline V lookup: CDR1 LGHNA, CDR2 YSLEER. CDR3 length: 15 residues. Written as DNA, the CDR3 is TGCGCCAGCAGCCAAGATAAGGGGCCGAACAATGAGCAGTTCTTC. Translation gives CASSQDKGPNNEQFF.

The CDR3 spells CASSLPGAGETQYF. The CDR3 DNA sequence: TGTGCCAGCAGTTTGCCCGGGGCCGGGGAGACCCAGTACTTC. V gene TRBV12-3 or TRBV12-4 combines with J gene TRBJ2-5, with D perhaps given as TRBD1 or TRBD2 (5 bases each). The CDR3 length is 14 residues. V gave up 3 bases and J gave up 5 bases, with 13 bases separating them.

This clonotype was seen ten or more times. The rearrangement uses TRBV20-1 and TRBJ2-7; 8 bases are shared with TRBD1. V dropped 1 base and J dropped 2; count of bases not matched to a gene: 4. The CDR3 totals 14 residues. Germline V gene data show CDR1 as DFQATT and CDR2 as SNEGSKA (reference sequence). The CDR3: CSARGTGIPYEQYF. The CDR3 DNA reads as TGCAGTGCTAGAGGGACAGGGATCCCCTACGAGCAGTACTTC.

The chain carries TRBV9 and TRBJ1-1; D gene unclear. Trimming took off 0 bases at V and 1 base at J, with 7 bases between the two ends. This CDR3 contains 14 residues. The germline V gene encodes CDR1 SGDLS and CDR2 YYNGEE. This CDR3 reads CASSVEVWNTEAFF. For the CDR3, the DNA is TGTGCCAGCAGCGTAGAAGTGTGGAACACTGAAGCTTTCTTT.

This clonotype was detected ten times or more. DNA of the CDR3: TGTGCCAGCAGTGAACAGTCGGGAGCCTACAATGAGCAGTTCTTC. It yields the protein CASSEQSGAYNEQFF. V and J are TRBV6-1 and TRBJ2-1; D possibly corresponds to TRBD2 (6 bases). This CDR3 is built from 15 residues. CDR1 and CDR2 from the germline V gene are MNHNS and SASEGT. V was shortened by 2 bases and J by 2 bases, with 10 bases between the two germline ends.

This clonotype was picked up many times. This chain joins TRBV20-1 and TRBJ1-6; D possibly corresponds to TRBD1 (6 bases). Trimming shortened V by 5 bases and J by 6 bases, and 17 bases separated the two germline ends. From germline, CDR1 is DFQATT and CDR2 SNEGSKA (reference sequence). There are 15 residues in the CDR3. CDR3 nucleotides: TGCAGTGCTGATACAGGGATGGGTAGTAATTCACCCCTCCACTTT. This gives the protein CSADTGMGSNSPLHF.

This chain uses TRBV27 with TRBJ1-5; D call uncertain. The V end lost 1 base, the J end lost 6 bases, and 10 bases lay between the germline ends. Germline CDR1 is MNHEY and CDR2 is SMNVEV (reference sequence). The CDR3 runs 14 residues. DNA for the CDR3: TGTGCCAGCAGTTTATGGGAGGGAGGTCAGCCCCAGCATTTT. Translation gives CASSLWEGGQPQHF.

This clonotype occurred many times. V gene TRBV24-1 combines with J gene TRBJ2-1; D not resolved. CDR1 and CDR2 from the germline V gene are KGHDR and SFDVKD. The CDR3 is 16 amino acids. With 4 bases removed from V and 2 bases from J, the gap between germline ends came to 14 bases. CDR3 sequence reads: CATSDLTRDTYNEQFF. The CDR3, as DNA: TGTGCCACCAGTGACCTAACAAGGGATACCTACAATGAGCAGTTCTTC.

This clonotype was recorded many times. The chain links TRBV20-1 to TRBJ2-1; D could derive from TRBD1 or TRBD2 (6 bases each). V gave up 6 bases and J gave up 0 bases, with 15 bases separating them. The CDR3 length is 15 residues. Per the germline V gene, CDR1 is DFQATT and CDR2 is SNEGSKA (reference sequence). The CDR3, as DNA: TGCAGTGCGGAGGGGGTCGCGACCTCCTACAATGAGCAGTTCTTC. It specifies CSAEGVATSYNEQFF.

CDR3 coding DNA: TGCAGCGCCAAGGTTGTTCGGGGGCCGAACACCGGGGAGCTGTTTTTT. This sequence encodes CSAKVVRGPNTGELFF. The rearrangement uses TRBV29-1 and TRBJ2-2; the D gene could be TRBD1 or TRBD2 (6 bases each). The CDR3 sequence is 16 residues long. Trimming removed 7 bases at V and 0 bases at J, with 18 bases between. Looked up from germline, CDR1 is SQVTM and CDR2 is ANQGSEA.

The J gene is TRBJ1-2, the V gene TRBV25-1, with D possibly TRBD1 on 5 matching bases. CDR3 length: 15 residues. The germline CDR1 and CDR2 sequences are MGHDK and SYGVNS. The ends were cut back, 8 bases at V and 1 base at J, with 17 bases in the middle. The CDR3 nucleotides are TGTGCCAGCCGAGTGGAGCGCGGGGGTAACTATGGCTACACCTTC. Translation gives CASRVERGGNYGYTF.